Shown below are 9 T cell receptor beta chains from a single sample sequenced in a study of control samples from healthy donors and cancer patients. TCRdb's table, derived via immunoSEQ multiplex PCR, lists solely in-frame clones and lacks some. The sample holds fewer than 95,000 clones, roughly 86% seen once. Source material: blood. The source of these receptors is a woman between 50 and 59 years old in good health.

In this sample, this clone turned up once. J is TRBJ1-1 and V is TRBV5-1, with D perhaps TRBD1 (5 bases). The V end was cut by 0 bases, the J end by 4 bases, with 10 bases between. Germline assignment: CDR1 SGHRS and CDR2 YFSETQ. This CDR3 contains 14 residues. The DNA of the CDR3 is TGCGCCAGCAGCTTGGCAGGGATCGGCACTGAAGCTTTCTTT. Translating it yields CASSLAGIGTEAFF.

V usage is TRBV7-8 and J usage is TRBJ1-2; D is ambiguous. The V gene lost 5 bases and the J gene lost 10 bases, with 20 bases spanning the gap. Germline lookup yields CDR1 SGHVS and CDR2 FQNEAQ. The CDR3 is 14 residues long. The CDR3 DNA reads TGTGCCAGCAGCCACTGGACTGAGGAAGTCTCCTACACCTTC. Encoded protein: CASSHWTEEVSYTF.

V is TRBV6-6 and J is TRBJ2-7; D perhaps matches TRBD1 (5 bases). The V gene lost 6 bases and the J gene lost 4 bases, with 10 bases spanning the gap. CDR1 and CDR2 from the germline V gene are MNHNY and SVGAGI (reference sequence). The CDR3 covers 12 residues. In DNA, the CDR3 is TGTGCCAGCAGGGCACAGGTTTACGAGCAGTACTTC. Amino acid sequence: CASRAQVYEQYF.

This chain links TRBV21-1 with TRBJ2-2; TRBD2 was called by the table and not checked on the DNA. TRBV21-1 is designated a pseudogene. The CDR3 contains 15 residues. CDR3 in amino acids: CASSKWEGDTGELFF. CDR3 coding DNA: TGTGCCAGCAGCAAGTGGGAGGGGGACACCGGGGAGCTGTTTTTT.

This chain connects TRBV4-3 to TRBJ2-5; no reliable D call. CDR1 and CDR2 from the germline V gene are LGHNA and YSLEER. This CDR3 is 16 amino acids long. The V end lost 0 bases, the J end lost 5 bases, and 16 bases lay between the germline ends. DNA of the CDR3: TGCGCCAGCAGCCAAGATCCGTACCCGTCAGTGGAGACCCAGTACTTC. Its protein product is CASSQDPYPSVETQYF.

This clone was counted only a few times. V usage is TRBV5-6 and J usage is TRBJ1-1, with D hard to call. Trimming removed 5 bases from V and 2 bases from J, with 13 bases in between. The CDR3 covers 14 residues. Germline values: CDR1 SGHDT, CDR2 YYEEEE. The CDR3 region is CASRYSPRNTEAFF. CDR3 bases: TGTGCCAGCAGATACAGCCCGCGCAACACTGAAGCTTTCTTT.

The chain is built from TRBV28 and TRBJ1-5; D is uncertain. Trimming left V 3 bases short and J 0 bases short, with 12 bases between. CDR3 length: 16 residues. Germline CDR1 MDHEN, CDR2 SYDVKM. CDR3 sequence (DNA): TGTGCCAGCAGTTTTCAGACATATTATAGCAATCAGCCCCAGCATTTT. This encodes CASSFQTYYSNQPQHF.

The count of this clone is one. V usage is TRBV6-2 or TRBV6-3 and J usage is TRBJ1-1; perhaps TRBD1 as D (6 bases). This CDR3 region has 15 residues. Germline values: CDR1 MNHEY, CDR2 SVGEGT. V lost 4 bases, J lost 2 bases, and 14 bases lay in between. CDR3 nucleotides: TGTGCCAGCAGTTCCACCGGGACACTAAACACTGAAGCTTTCTTT. This encodes CASSSTGTLNTEAFF.

Of note for this clone: Other DNA sequences in this sample translate to the same CDR3. J is TRBJ2-2 and V is TRBV5-1; D may correspond to TRBD1 or TRBD2 (5 bases each). Germline CDR1 is SGHRS and CDR2 is YFSETQ. CDR3 length: 15 amino acids. The V end was cut by 0 bases, the J end by 0 bases, with 6 bases between. In DNA, the CDR3 is TGCGCCAGCAGCTTGGGGGGGTCGAACACCGGGGAGCTGTTTTTT. It yields the protein CASSLGGSNTGELFF.